This TCR beta chain is drawn from a study of T cell responses to AZD1222 COVID-19 vaccine. Study findings and constraints: Only a handful of people who got AZD1222 tested seropositive at baseline. Among vaccine-associated CD4 TCRs, coverage spanned spike, with dominance at 160-218 and 743-854.

Measured with immunoSEQ multiplex PCR; TCRdb has only the in-frame clones, and not every one. The sample holds some 120,000 clones, roughly 92% seen once. It was second doses at about 4 or about 12 weeks that were pooled. V lost 5 bases and J lost 0, with 9 bases in between. The CDR3 contains 14 residues. CDR1 is SGHNT and CDR2 is YENEEA in the germline V gene. On this clone: Its cognate antigen is unknown.

This sample comprised peripheral blood, obtained 28 days after the second AZD1222 dose. This sequence joins TRBV11-3 and TRBJ2-3, with D possibly matching TRBD2 (5 bases). This TCR derives from an adult who received the AZD1222 COVID-19 vaccine. For the CDR3, the DNA is TGTGCCAGCAGCCCGAGGACTAGCACAGATACGCAGTATTTT. Protein sequence: CASSPRTSTDTQYF. Full variable domain (outside the CDR3, taken from reference TRBV11-3 and TRBJ2-3): EAGVVQSPRYKIIEKKQPVAFWCNPISGHNTLYWYLQNLGQGPELLIRYENEEAVDDSQLPKDRFSAERLKGVDSTLKIQPAELGDSAVYLCASSPRTSTDTQYFGPGTRLTVL.